This TCR beta chain is from a study of cytomegalovirus exposure and HLA in healthy donors. As for the study in general: Of over 350 genotyped donors, 81% grouped in the Caucasian-associated ancestry cluster. Whole-study findings and limits: Most TCRs appeared rarely, but some public TCRs recurred in many donors. A later analysis appeared to link common viral pathogens to several of the most significant clusters. The study recorded 150 to 200 TCR beta chains that were cytomegalovirus-associated.

A note on this clone: Its antigen is currently unknown.

PCR involved 60 Vbeta and 13 Jbeta primers. Sequencing was performed with immunoSEQ multiplex PCR; in TCRdb, only in-frame clones are kept and a portion is missing. The sample gives approximately 190,000 clones, 65% to 85% of which show up once; around 4% is in the top ten. V lost 4 bases and J 4 bases, leaving 8 bases between the germline ends. Germline V gene sequence: CDR1 LGHNT, CDR2 FRNRAP. The CDR3 is 13 residues long. Sequencing used PBMCs. The gene calls are TRBV12-5 and TRBJ1-5, with D perhaps TRBD1 (5 bases). This sequence originates from a man in his fifties in good health and CMV-seronegative. CDR3 nucleotides: TGTGCTAGTGGTTGGGGACTAAATCAGCCCCAGCATTTT. It codes for CASGWGLNQPQHF.